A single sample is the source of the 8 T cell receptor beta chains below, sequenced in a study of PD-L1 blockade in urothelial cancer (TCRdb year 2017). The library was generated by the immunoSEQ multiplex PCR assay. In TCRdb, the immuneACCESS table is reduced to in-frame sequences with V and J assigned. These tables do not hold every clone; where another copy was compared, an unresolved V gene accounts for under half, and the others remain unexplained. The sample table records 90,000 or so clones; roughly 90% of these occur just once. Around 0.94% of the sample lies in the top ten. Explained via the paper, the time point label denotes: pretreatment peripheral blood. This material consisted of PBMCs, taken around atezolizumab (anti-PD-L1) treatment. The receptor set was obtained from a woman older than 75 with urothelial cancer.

CDR3 loop: CASSTGGGGYTF. CDR3 nucleotides: TGTGCCAGCAGCACAGGGGGCGGGGGCTACACCTTC. The chain is built from TRBV7-6 and TRBJ1-2; 9 bases are shared with TRBD1. Germline CDR1 reads SGHVS; CDR2 reads FNYEAQ. This CDR3 contains 12 residues. J gave up 8 bases and V 5 bases, and 3 bases lay outside the gene matches.

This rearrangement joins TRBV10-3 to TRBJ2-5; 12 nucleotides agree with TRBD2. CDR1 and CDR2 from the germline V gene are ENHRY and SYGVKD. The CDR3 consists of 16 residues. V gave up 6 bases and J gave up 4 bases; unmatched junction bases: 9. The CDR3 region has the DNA TGTGCCATCAGAAAGACTAGCGGGAGTGATTCAGAGACCCAGTACTTC. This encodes CAIRKTSGSDSETQYF.

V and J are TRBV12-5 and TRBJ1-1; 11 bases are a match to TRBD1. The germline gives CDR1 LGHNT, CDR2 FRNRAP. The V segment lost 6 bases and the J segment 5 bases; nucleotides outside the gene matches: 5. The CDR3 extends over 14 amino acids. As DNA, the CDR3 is TGTGCTAGTGGCGGAGGGACAGGGGGTACTGAAGCTTTCTTT. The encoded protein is CASGGGTGGTEAFF.

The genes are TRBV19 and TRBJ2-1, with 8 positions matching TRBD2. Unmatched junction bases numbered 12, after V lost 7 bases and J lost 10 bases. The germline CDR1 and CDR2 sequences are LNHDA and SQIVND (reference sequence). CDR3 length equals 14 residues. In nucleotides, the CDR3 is TGTGCCAGTAAAATAGCGGGATACGAGAGAGAGCAGTTCTTC. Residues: CASKIAGYEREQFF.

CDR3 sequence: CASQNPISSIDYGYTF. As DNA, the CDR3 is TGTGCCAGCCAAAACCCTATTTCTTCGATCGACTATGGCTACACCTTC. The chain recombines TRBV19 with TRBJ1-2, with D hard to call. V was clipped by 9 bases and J by 3 bases, with 23 bases between them. The CDR3 has 16 residues. Per germline, CDR1 LNHDA and CDR2 SQIVND (reference sequence).

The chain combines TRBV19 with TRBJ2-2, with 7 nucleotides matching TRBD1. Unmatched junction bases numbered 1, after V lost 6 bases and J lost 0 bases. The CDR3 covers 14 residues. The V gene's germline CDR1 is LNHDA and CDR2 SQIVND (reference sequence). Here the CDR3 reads CASRTGANTGELFF. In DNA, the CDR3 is TGTGCCAGTAGAACAGGGGCGAACACCGGGGAGCTGTTTTTT.

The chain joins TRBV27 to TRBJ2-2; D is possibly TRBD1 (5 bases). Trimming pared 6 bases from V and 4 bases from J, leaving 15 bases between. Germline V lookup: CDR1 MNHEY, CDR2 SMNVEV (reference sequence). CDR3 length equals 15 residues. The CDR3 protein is CASRLSRQFTGELFF. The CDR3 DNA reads TGTGCCAGCAGACTCAGTAGACAGTTCACCGGGGAGCTGTTTTTT.

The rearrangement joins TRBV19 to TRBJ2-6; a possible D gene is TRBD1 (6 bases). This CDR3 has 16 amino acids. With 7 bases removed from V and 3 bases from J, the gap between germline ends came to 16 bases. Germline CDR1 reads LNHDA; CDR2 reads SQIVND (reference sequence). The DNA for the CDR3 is TGTGCCAGTAATCCATACAGGGTCGGTGGGGCCAACGTCCTGACTTTC. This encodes CASNPYRVGGANVLTF.